The clone carrying this T cell receptor (beta chain) was observed a handful of times. Its antigen is undetermined. This entry belongs to a study of blood T cells in healthy people across ages. Germline CDR1 is SGHTA and CDR2 is FQGNSA. CDR3 length equals 16 residues. Losses at the gene ends were 3 bases for V and 1 base for J; bases not matched to a gene: 8. Primed by a sample-barcoded 5' primer and a J-beta primer mix, a second PCR proceeded for about 6 to 12 cycles. TCRdb re-called the 5' RACE reads with MiXCR, one entry per CDR3 protein. The sample includes roughly 1.5 million distinct CDR3 sequences, 35% to 45% of them seen just once. Study conclusions and caveats: Donor CMV status, an unknown factor, possibly confounded changes in expanded clonotypes.

The gene calls are TRBV7-2 and TRBJ2-7; 8 bases match TRBD1. Material for sequencing was blood. The source of this sequence is a woman younger than 30 in good health. CDR3 DNA: TGTGCCAGCAGCTTGGCCGGGACAGGTCCTTCCTACGAGCAGTACTTC. Amino acid sequence: CASSLAGTGPSYEQYF.